This T cell receptor (beta chain) was found in a study of blood T cells in healthy people across ages. Study observations and caveats: Considered underestimates were the diversity estimates obtained from one million T cells. In older individuals, TCR beta diversity per million T cells was lower, falling roughly linearly with age.

The second PCR ran about 6 to 11 cycles with a sample-barcoded 5' primer and J-beta primers. TCRdb redid the calling of the 5' RACE reads with MiXCR, one entry per CDR3 protein. Of about 580,000 distinct CDR3 sequences detected, around 50% appear once; the ten largest clones hold roughly 25%. This clonotype showed up just a few times. Its antigen is still unknown. The CDR3 is 16 amino acids. Per germline, CDR1 DFQATT and CDR2 SNEGSKA (reference sequence). V was clipped by 2 bases and J by 10 bases; unmatched bases: 16. The genes are TRBV20-1 and TRBJ2-7; TRBD2 aligns across 11 bases. The sequencing sample was made of blood. The clonotype originates from a man older than 75 in good health. CDR3 sequence (DNA): TGCAGTGCTAGACTCCCGACGGATAGCGGGGGGGCCGTTCAGTACTTC. It translates to CSARLPTDSGGAVQYF.